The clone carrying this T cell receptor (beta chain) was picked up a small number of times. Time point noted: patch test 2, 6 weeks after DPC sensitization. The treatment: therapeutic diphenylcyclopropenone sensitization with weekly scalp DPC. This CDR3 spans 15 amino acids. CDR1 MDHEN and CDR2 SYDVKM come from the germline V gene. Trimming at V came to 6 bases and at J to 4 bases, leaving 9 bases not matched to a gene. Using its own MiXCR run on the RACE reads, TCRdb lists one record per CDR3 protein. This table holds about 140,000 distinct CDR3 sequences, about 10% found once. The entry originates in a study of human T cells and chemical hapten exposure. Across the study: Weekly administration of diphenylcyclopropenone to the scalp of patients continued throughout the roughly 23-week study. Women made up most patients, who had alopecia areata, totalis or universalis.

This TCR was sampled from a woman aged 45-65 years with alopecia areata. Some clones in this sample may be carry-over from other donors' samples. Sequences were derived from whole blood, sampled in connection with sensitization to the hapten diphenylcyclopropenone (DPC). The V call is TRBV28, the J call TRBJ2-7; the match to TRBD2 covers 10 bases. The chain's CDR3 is CASSPGLAELYEQYF. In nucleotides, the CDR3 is TGTGCCAGCAGCCCAGGACTAGCGGAGCTGTACGAGCAGTACTTC.